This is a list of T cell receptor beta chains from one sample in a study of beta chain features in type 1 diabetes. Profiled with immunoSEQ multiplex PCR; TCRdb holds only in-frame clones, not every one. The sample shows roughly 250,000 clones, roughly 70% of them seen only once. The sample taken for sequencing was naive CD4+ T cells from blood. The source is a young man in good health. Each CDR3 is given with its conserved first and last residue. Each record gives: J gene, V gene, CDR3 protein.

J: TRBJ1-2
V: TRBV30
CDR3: CAWSVHGDSGYTF

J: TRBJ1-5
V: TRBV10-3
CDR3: CAISPGGFNQPQHF

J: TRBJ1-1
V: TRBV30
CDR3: CAWSVLGITEAFF

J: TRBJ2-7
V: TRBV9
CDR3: CASSPWDSPPYEQYF

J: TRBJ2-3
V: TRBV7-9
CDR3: CASSDRQGEADTQYF

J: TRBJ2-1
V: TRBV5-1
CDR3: CASSLGGPGNEQFF

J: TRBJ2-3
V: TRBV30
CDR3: CAWSGARGGDTQYF

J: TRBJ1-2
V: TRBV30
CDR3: CAWSLGTGYGYTF

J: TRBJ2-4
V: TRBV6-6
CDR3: CASRGVDFDKNIQYF

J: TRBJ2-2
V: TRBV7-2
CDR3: CASSLVGGTNTGELFF

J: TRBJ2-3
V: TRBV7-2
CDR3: CASTFSGRQGDTQYF

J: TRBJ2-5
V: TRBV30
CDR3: CAWGDQGETQYF

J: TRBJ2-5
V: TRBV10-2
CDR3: CASSEQETQYF

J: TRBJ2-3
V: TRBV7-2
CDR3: CASTRLGRDTQYF

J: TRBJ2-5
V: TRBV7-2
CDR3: CASTIQGSRETQYF

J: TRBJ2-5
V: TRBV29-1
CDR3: CSVYQTSFPPQETQYF

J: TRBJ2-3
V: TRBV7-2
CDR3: CASSLDGRDTDTQYF

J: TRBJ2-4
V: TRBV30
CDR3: CAWDLAKNIQYF

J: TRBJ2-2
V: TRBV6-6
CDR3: CASKGGGELFF

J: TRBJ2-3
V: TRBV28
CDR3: CASSSPGSYADTQYF

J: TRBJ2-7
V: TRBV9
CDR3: CASSVVPEGEQYF

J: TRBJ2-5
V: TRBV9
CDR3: CASSVGRGGETQYF

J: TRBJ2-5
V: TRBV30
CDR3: CAWSDGDRETQYF

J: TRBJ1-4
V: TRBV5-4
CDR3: CASSSGRINEKLFF

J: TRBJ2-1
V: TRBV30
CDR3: CAWSITNEQFF

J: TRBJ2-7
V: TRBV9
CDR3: CASSPLGTGAEQYF

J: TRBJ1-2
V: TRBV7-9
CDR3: CASSLNYGYTF

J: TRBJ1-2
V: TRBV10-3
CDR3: CAIPGQGANYGYTF

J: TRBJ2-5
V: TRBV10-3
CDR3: CAISGTGLGETQYF

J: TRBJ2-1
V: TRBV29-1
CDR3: CSVQGSYNEQFF

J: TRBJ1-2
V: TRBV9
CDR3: CASSFRPGQVYGYTF

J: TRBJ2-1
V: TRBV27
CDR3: CASSQRLAGRYNEQFF

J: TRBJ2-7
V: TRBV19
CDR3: CASSSPGGEQYF

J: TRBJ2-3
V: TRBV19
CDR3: CASSIGPSTDTQYF

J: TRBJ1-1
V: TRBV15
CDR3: CATSREGQGFTEAFF

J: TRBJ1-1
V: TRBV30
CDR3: CAWRGAGNTEAFF

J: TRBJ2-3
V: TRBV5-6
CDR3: CASSFARLLSQDTQYF

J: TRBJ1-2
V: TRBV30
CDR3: CAWSLGGIYGYTF

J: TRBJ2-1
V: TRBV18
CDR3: CATRDSSYNEQFF

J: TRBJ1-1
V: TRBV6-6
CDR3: CASSPDGEAFF

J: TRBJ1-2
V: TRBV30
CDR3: CAWSVLEGILYGYTF

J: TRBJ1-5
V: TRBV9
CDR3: CASSVGWQGNQPQHF

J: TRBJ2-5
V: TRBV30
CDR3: CAWRGQGVKTQYF